The rows below give T cell receptor beta chains drawn from one sample of a study of cytomegalovirus exposure and HLA in healthy donors. Assay used: immunoSEQ multiplex PCR; TCRdb lists only in-frame clones, some missing. The table lists 98,000 or so clones, about 80% of them singletons. Sequences were obtained from PBMCs. These TCRs come from a man aged 35 to 55 in good health and CMV-seronegative. The CDR3 runs from the conserved cysteine through the conserved F or W. Each record gives: D gene, J gene, clone size, V gene, CDR3 DNA, CDR3 protein. D genes are given only for firm matches. Clone size appears in some rows only: once, few, many, or a class for an expanded clone.

D gene: TRBD1
J gene: TRBJ1-5
clone size: -
V gene: TRBV6-1
CDR3 DNA: TGTGCCAGCAGTGAAGCAAGGGGGCTAGGCAATCAGCCCCAGCATTTT
CDR3 protein: CASSEARGLGNQPQHF

D gene: TRBD1
J gene: TRBJ2-7
clone size: -
V gene: TRBV7-9
CDR3 DNA: TGTTCCAGCAGCTCGGACAGGGGGCGACTTTACGAGCAGTACTTC
CDR3 protein: CSSSSDRGRLYEQYF

D gene: -
J gene: TRBJ2-2
clone size: few
V gene: TRBV4-1
CDR3 DNA: TGCGCCAGCAGCCAAGTAGTGCGAACCGAACCTCCCGGGGAGCTGTTTTTT
CDR3 protein: CASSQVVRTEPPGELFF

D gene: -
J gene: TRBJ2-7
clone size: -
V gene: TRBV7-9
CDR3 DNA: TGTGCCAGCAGCCGACAGGATTACGAGCAGTACTTC
CDR3 protein: CASSRQDYEQYF

D gene: TRBD1
J gene: TRBJ1-6
clone size: once
V gene: TRBV25-1
CDR3 DNA: TGTGCCAGCAGTGGACAGGGTAATTCACCCCTCCACTTT
CDR3 protein: CASSGQGNSPLHF

D gene: -
J gene: TRBJ2-3
clone size: -
V gene: TRBV4-2
CDR3 DNA: TGTGCCAGCAGCCAAGATGATAAGCGGGTAAAGAGCACAGATACGCAGTATTTT
CDR3 protein: CASSQDDKRVKSTDTQYF

D gene: TRBD1
J gene: TRBJ2-3
clone size: few
V gene: TRBV7-9
CDR3 DNA: TGTGCCAGCAGTCCCAGGGGGCCAGATACGCAGTATTTT
CDR3 protein: CASSPRGPDTQYF

D gene: TRBD2
J gene: TRBJ2-1
clone size: -
V gene: TRBV11-2
CDR3 DNA: TGTGCCAGCAGCTTAGCCCATCACCCACTAGCGGAGATCTACAATGAGCAGTTCTTC
CDR3 protein: CASSLAHHPLAEIYNEQFF

D gene: -
J gene: TRBJ2-2
clone size: -
V gene: TRBV30
CDR3 DNA: TGTGCCTGGAGTGTACGGCGGCACACCGGGGAGCTGTTTTTT
CDR3 protein: CAWSVRRHTGELFF

D gene: -
J gene: TRBJ2-1
clone size: -
V gene: TRBV29-1
CDR3 DNA: TGCAGCTACGGAGAGCACAATGAGCAGTTCTTC
CDR3 protein: CSYGEHNEQFF

D gene: TRBD1
J gene: TRBJ2-5
clone size: once
V gene: TRBV19
CDR3 DNA: TGTGCCAGTAGTATATTATCGGGACGGGACAGGAGCTACACCAATCAAGAGACCCAGTACTTC
CDR3 protein: CASSILSGRDRSYTNQETQYF

D gene: -
J gene: TRBJ2-7
clone size: -
V gene: TRBV6-5
CDR3 DNA: TGTGCCAGCAGTAGTGGCAGGGATCCATCCGAGCAGTACTTC
CDR3 protein: CASSSGRDPSEQYF

D gene: -
J gene: TRBJ2-7
clone size: -
V gene: TRBV5-4
CDR3 DNA: TGTGCCAGCAGCACCATGCTCCCATGGCGGGAGCAGTACTTC
CDR3 protein: CASSTMLPWREQYF

D gene: -
J gene: TRBJ2-1
clone size: -
V gene: TRBV9
CDR3 DNA: TGTGCCAGCAGCGTAGGCGGAGGGGTGGGCTACAATGAGCAGTTCTTC
CDR3 protein: CASSVGGGVGYNEQFF

D gene: TRBD2
J gene: TRBJ2-7
clone size: -
V gene: TRBV2
CDR3 DNA: TGTGCCAGCTCGGCGGGGGGACCCTACGAGCAGTACTTC
CDR3 protein: CASSAGGPYEQYF

D gene: TRBD2
J gene: TRBJ2-1
clone size: -
V gene: TRBV5-6
CDR3 DNA: TGTGCCAGCAGAAGGGACGGGAGGGCCTTCCATGAGCAGTTCTTC
CDR3 protein: CASRRDGRAFHEQFF

D gene: TRBD1
J gene: TRBJ1-2
clone size: -
V gene: TRBV27
CDR3 DNA: TGTGCCAGCAGATGGACAGGGGGCTATGGCTACACCTTC
CDR3 protein: CASRWTGGYGYTF

D gene: -
J gene: TRBJ2-3
clone size: once
V gene: TRBV7-8
CDR3 DNA: TGTGCCAGCAGCTTCGCGGGTTACACAGATACGCAGTATTTT
CDR3 protein: CASSFAGYTDTQYF

D gene: TRBD1
J gene: TRBJ1-2
clone size: few
V gene: TRBV2
CDR3 DNA: TGTGCCAGCAGTCCAGATACCGGGACAGGCTATGGCTACACCTTC
CDR3 protein: CASSPDTGTGYGYTF

D gene: TRBD1
J gene: TRBJ2-7
clone size: -
V gene: TRBV5-6
CDR3 DNA: TGTGCCAGCAGCATCCCTGGGACAGGGGGTGGTGAGCAGTACTTC
CDR3 protein: CASSIPGTGGGEQYF

D gene: -
J gene: TRBJ2-6
clone size: -
V gene: TRBV28
CDR3 DNA: TGTGCCAGCAGAGCAGGGTATCTGGGGGCCAACGTCCTGACTTTC
CDR3 protein: CASRAGYLGANVLTF

D gene: -
J gene: TRBJ2-7
clone size: -
V gene: TRBV28
CDR3 DNA: TGTGCCAGCAGGTTGGGGCAGCCCTACGAGCAGTACTTC
CDR3 protein: CASRLGQPYEQYF

D gene: TRBD1
J gene: TRBJ1-1
clone size: -
V gene: TRBV7-9
CDR3 DNA: TGTTCCAGCAGCCATCGGGACAGCGGTGGGACTGAAGCTTTCTTT
CDR3 protein: CSSSHRDSGGTEAFF

D gene: TRBD1
J gene: TRBJ2-1
clone size: -
V gene: TRBV5-3
CDR3 DNA: TGTGCCAGAAGCTCTGGACAGGGGAGCTCCTACAATGAGCAGTTCTTC
CDR3 protein: CARSSGQGSSYNEQFF

D gene: -
J gene: TRBJ2-7
clone size: -
V gene: TRBV28
CDR3 DNA: TGTGCCAGCAGTTTAGGGCGCAGCTCCTACGAGCAGTACTTC
CDR3 protein: CASSLGRSSYEQYF

D gene: -
J gene: TRBJ1-1
clone size: -
V gene: TRBV28
CDR3 DNA: TGTGCCAGCACCCCGAGAATCCTCCTAGGGAACACTGAAGCTTTCTTT
CDR3 protein: CASTPRILLGNTEAFF

D gene: -
J gene: TRBJ1-4
clone size: -
V gene: TRBV29-1
CDR3 DNA: TGCAGCGTTGTCGGGCAGGGATCTAATGAAAAACTGTTTTTT
CDR3 protein: CSVVGQGSNEKLFF

D gene: TRBD1
J gene: TRBJ2-6
clone size: few
V gene: TRBV7-2
CDR3 DNA: TGTGCCAGCAGATACGGACAGGGTGGGGCCAACGTCCTGACTTTC
CDR3 protein: CASRYGQGGANVLTF

D gene: TRBD1
J gene: TRBJ2-3
clone size: -
V gene: TRBV28
CDR3 DNA: TGTGCCAGCAGCCGGGGACAGCCGACAGATACGCAGTATTTT
CDR3 protein: CASSRGQPTDTQYF

D gene: TRBD1
J gene: TRBJ1-2
clone size: -
V gene: TRBV19
CDR3 DNA: TGTGCCAGTAGGCCCGGGACAGGAGTCTATGGCTACACCTTC
CDR3 protein: CASRPGTGVYGYTF

D gene: TRBD2
J gene: TRBJ2-1
clone size: -
V gene: TRBV5-1
CDR3 DNA: TGCGCCAGCAGCCCGGGACTAGCGGCAAACAATGAGCAGTTCTTC
CDR3 protein: CASSPGLAANNEQFF

D gene: TRBD2
J gene: TRBJ2-2
clone size: -
V gene: TRBV11-3
CDR3 DNA: TGTGCCAGCAACTATAGCGGGAGTGTATCTGGGGAGCTGTTTTTT
CDR3 protein: CASNYSGSVSGELFF

D gene: TRBD1
J gene: TRBJ2-7
clone size: -
V gene: TRBV7-2
CDR3 DNA: TGTGCCAGCAGCTTAGACGGGACAGGGTTTTACGAGCAGTACTTC
CDR3 protein: CASSLDGTGFYEQYF

D gene: -
J gene: TRBJ2-5
clone size: -
V gene: TRBV30
CDR3 DNA: TGTGCCGGGTGGAGGGAAGGGTCCAGAGAGACCCAGTACTTC
CDR3 protein: CAGWREGSRETQYF

D gene: -
J gene: TRBJ1-1
clone size: -
V gene: TRBV7-3
CDR3 DNA: TGTGCCAGCAGCTTATGGGGTTATCAGGGCACTGAAGCTTTCTTT
CDR3 protein: CASSLWGYQGTEAFF

D gene: TRBD1
J gene: TRBJ1-3
clone size: -
V gene: TRBV7-8
CDR3 DNA: TGTGCCAGCAGCTTCCAGGGGGCAAACACCATATATTTT
CDR3 protein: CASSFQGANTIYF

D gene: -
J gene: TRBJ1-4
clone size: once
V gene: TRBV28
CDR3 DNA: TGTGCCAGCAGTTCAAGAGTAGAGCTGTTTTTT
CDR3 protein: CASSSRVELFF

D gene: -
J gene: TRBJ1-3
clone size: -
V gene: TRBV19
CDR3 DNA: TGTGCCAGTACCAGGGTAGAGTCTGGAAACACCATATATTTT
CDR3 protein: CASTRVESGNTIYF

D gene: -
J gene: TRBJ2-5
clone size: -
V gene: TRBV28
CDR3 DNA: TGTGCCAGCAGTTTTACAGGGTTGCGGGAGACCCAGTACTTC
CDR3 protein: CASSFTGLRETQYF

D gene: TRBD2
J gene: TRBJ2-7
clone size: once
V gene: TRBV7-9
CDR3 DNA: TGTTCCACCGCCCGGGGGGAACTAGGGTACGAGCAGTACTTC
CDR3 protein: CSTARGELGYEQYF

D gene: TRBD1
J gene: TRBJ2-3
clone size: -
V gene: TRBV9
CDR3 DNA: TGTGCCAGCAGCGTAGAGGGACAGGGGGCCGTAGATACGCAGTATTTT
CDR3 protein: CASSVEGQGAVDTQYF

D gene: -
J gene: TRBJ2-2
clone size: once
V gene: TRBV28
CDR3 DNA: TGTGCCAGCAGTTTTATAAGGAGTTTCGGGGAGCTGTTTTTT
CDR3 protein: CASSFIRSFGELFF

D gene: TRBD2
J gene: TRBJ2-7
clone size: -
V gene: TRBV9
CDR3 DNA: TGTGCCAGCAGCGGGGGGGGAGCCTACGAGCAGTACTTC
CDR3 protein: CASSGGGAYEQYF

D gene: TRBD2
J gene: TRBJ2-1
clone size: -
V gene: TRBV5-1
CDR3 DNA: TGCGCCAGCAGCTTCTCTAGCGGGAGGGCCTACAATGAGCAGTTCTTC
CDR3 protein: CASSFSSGRAYNEQFF

D gene: -
J gene: TRBJ1-1
clone size: -
V gene: TRBV5-1
CDR3 DNA: TGCGCCAGCAGCTTGGATCCAGGGTACCCTGAAGCTTTCTTT
CDR3 protein: CASSLDPGYPEAFF

D gene: TRBD2
J gene: TRBJ2-1
clone size: few
V gene: TRBV28
CDR3 DNA: TGTGCCAGCAGCCCGGGGGGGCGGGAGAATGAGCAGTTCTTC
CDR3 protein: CASSPGGRENEQFF

D gene: TRBD2
J gene: TRBJ2-1
clone size: -
V gene: TRBV28
CDR3 DNA: TGTGCCAGCAGTCATCAACTCGTGGCGGGAGGGTTTGAGCAGTTCTTC
CDR3 protein: CASSHQLVAGGFEQFF

D gene: -
J gene: TRBJ1-1
clone size: -
V gene: TRBV29-1
CDR3 DNA: TGCAGCGGCCGGTCGGGGAGTACGGCGACTGAAGCTTTCTTT
CDR3 protein: CSGRSGSTATEAFF

D gene: -
J gene: TRBJ1-5
clone size: few
V gene: TRBV19
CDR3 DNA: TGTGCCAGTAGTTTCACAGATTATAGCAATCAGCCCCAGCATTTT
CDR3 protein: CASSFTDYSNQPQHF